The 15 T cell receptor beta chains given below trace back to one sample, sequenced in a study of metastatic and nonmetastatic thyroid tumors. From the PCR reads, TCRdb re-called clones with MiXCR. Of about 60,000 clones listed, roughly 16% are singletons. Every patient underwent thyroid surgery untreated. Input material: blood. Every receptor here comes from a male donor with papillary thyroid cancer or a benign thyroid nodule (not recorded which). Some clones in this sample may be carry-over from other donors' samples.

This clone was recorded once. A much larger clone lies a single base off, so this may be a read error. V gene TRBV5-6 combines with J gene TRBJ1-1; D not resolved. The CDR3 sequence is 13 residues long. Trimming cost V 4 bases and J 12 bases, with 19 bases left between them. Germline loops: CDR1 SGHDT, CDR2 YYEEEE. The CDR3 DNA sequence: TGTGCCAGCAGCGCCACTCCCTGGTCGGTCACTTTCTTT. It encodes CASSATPWSVTFF.

This clone came up many times. The chain couples TRBV28 to TRBJ1-1; D perhaps matches TRBD1 (5 bases). CDR1 is MDHEN and CDR2 is SYDVKM in the germline V gene. The germline V and J ends were trimmed by 8 bases and 9 bases, with 16 bases remaining between them. The length of the CDR3 is 12 residues. CDR3 sequence (DNA): TGTGCCAGCCGAAAGGACATGTGGCAAGCTTTCTTT. Amino acids: CASRKDMWQAFF.

This clone appeared many times. The J gene is TRBJ2-1, the V gene TRBV2, with D perhaps TRBD2 (6 bases). There are 16 residues in the CDR3. Germline V gene data show CDR1 as SNHLY and CDR2 as FYNNEI. Between the trimmed V and J ends, which lost 2 bases and 3 bases, there was a span of 14 bases. The DNA of the CDR3 is TGTGCCAGCAGTGAACAGTCCGGGACTTTCTACAATGAGCAGTTCTTC. It codes for CASSEQSGTFYNEQFF.

This clone was recorded at least ten times. V and J are TRBV12-3 or TRBV12-4 and TRBJ2-3; 13 bases match TRBD2. There are 17 residues in the CDR3. J lost 4 bases, V lost 4 bases, and 8 bases had no gene match. The CDR3 sequence is CASSSGRLAGGSDTQYF. The CDR3 nucleotides are TGTGCCAGCAGTTCCGGGCGACTAGCGGGAGGCTCAGATACGCAGTATTTT.

This clone was detected many times. CDR3 bases: TGTGCCAGCAGCTCCCCGGGACGGGCTCACTACGAGCAGTACTTC. Translation: CASSSPGRAHYEQYF. The chain employs TRBV13 and TRBJ2-7, with D perhaps assigned TRBD1 or TRBD2 (5 bases each). This CDR3 contains 15 residues. V was clipped by 4 bases and J by 3 bases, with 16 bases between them. In germline, CDR1 is PRHDT, CDR2 FYEKMQ (reference sequence).

This clone has a count of ten or more. The CDR3 DNA is TGTGCCAGTAGATGGACAGGTGATGGGTTCTACGAGCAGTACTTC. As protein: CASRWTGDGFYEQYF. V and J are TRBV19 and TRBJ2-7, with 7 bases that match TRBD1. After removal of 6 bases from V and 3 bases from J, the junction contained 11 bases not matched to a gene. The CDR3 contains 15 residues. CDR1 LNHDA and CDR2 SQIVND come from the germline V gene (reference sequence).

The chain has TRBV7-9 and TRBJ1-1; D remains ambiguous. Germline V gene sequence: CDR1 SEHNR, CDR2 FQNEAQ (reference sequence). Deletions cut 3 bases from V and 0 bases from J, with 8 bases between. The CDR3 totals 14 residues. DNA of the CDR3: TGTGCCAGCAGCTTTCGGATGGTGAACACTGAAGCTTTCTTT. This gives the protein CASSFRMVNTEAFF.

This clone was seen at least ten times. The genes are TRBV10-1 and TRBJ1-1; 12 nucleotides align to TRBD1. Trimming at V came to 6 bases and at J to 4 bases, leaving 3 bases not matched to a gene. This CDR3 comprises 14 residues. From germline, CDR1 is WNHNN and CDR2 SYGVQD (reference sequence). CDR3 in amino acids: CASRGTGGCTEAFF. CDR3 in DNA: TGCGCCAGCAGGGGGACAGGGGGCTGCACTGAAGCTTTCTTT.

This clone was picked up many times. This specimen includes other DNA sequences encoding the same CDR3. The CDR3 here is CASSVDGREAQYF. The CDR3, as DNA: TGTGCCAGCAGCGTCGACGGGCGGGAAGCGCAGTATTTT. The chain joins TRBV9 to TRBJ2-3, with D possibly being TRBD2 (6 bases). With 2 bases removed from V and 10 bases from J, the gap between germline ends came to 14 bases. Germline CDR1 reads SGDLS; CDR2 reads YYNGEE. The CDR3 runs to 13 residues.

This clone was detected many times. The chain links TRBV6-1 to TRBJ1-4; possibly TRBD1 for D (5 bases). The V gene lost 1 base and the J gene lost 4 bases, with 13 bases spanning the gap. Germline loops: CDR1 MNHNS, CDR2 SASEGT. There are 16 residues in the CDR3. CDR3 amino acids: CASSEGSGGGNEKLFF. DNA of the CDR3: TGTGCCAGCAGTGAAGGAAGTGGGGGAGGTAATGAAAAACTGTTTTTT.

The chain couples TRBV6-2 or TRBV6-3 to TRBJ2-1, with 9 bases lining up with TRBD2. Losses at the gene ends were 7 bases for V and 4 bases for J; bases not matched to a gene: 17. CDR1 MNHEY and CDR2 SVGEGT come from the germline V gene. The CDR3 length is 18 residues. CDR3 nucleotide sequence: TGTGCCAGCATCTCACGGAGTTCTAGCGGGATTAGTTACAATGAGCAGTTCTTC. This sequence encodes CASISRSSSGISYNEQFF.

This clone was picked up many times. J is TRBJ1-5 and V is TRBV20-1; 7 bases agree with TRBD1. This CDR3 has 14 residues. Germline-derived CDR1 and CDR2 are DFQATT and SNEGSKA (reference sequence). V was pared by 5 bases and J by 1 base, with 5 bases of the junction left unmatched. CDR3 sequence: CSAPPGQSNQPQHF. The CDR3 region has the DNA TGCAGTGCTCCCCCGGGACAGAGCAATCAGCCCCAGCATTTT.

This clone came up a few times. A junction boundary mismatches the germline segment, possibly from a read error. V is TRBV6-2 or TRBV6-3 and J is TRBJ1-2, with D perhaps matching TRBD1 (5 bases). Germline V lookup: CDR1 MNHEY, CDR2 SVGEGT. The CDR3 has 15 residues. CDR3 in DNA: TGTGCCATCAGTTATCAGGGTCGCCCAGACTATGGCTACACCTTC. Amino acids: CAISYQGRPDYGYTF.

As regards this clone: The junction shows a germline mismatch at one end, possibly a read error. The rearrangement uses TRBV7-3 and TRBJ2-1; 9 nucleotides line up with TRBD2. Germline CDR1 and CDR2: SGHTA and FQGTGA. This CDR3 region has 18 residues. CDR3 amino acids: CASSLKGAGVAGVNEHIF. DNA for the CDR3: TGTGCCAGCAGCTTAAAAGGGGCTGGGGTAGCGGGAGTCAATGAGCATATCTTC.

Only a few counts were recorded for this clone. A clone one base away is much larger, so this may be a read error. Other nucleotide sequences from this sample produce the same CDR3. The chain employs TRBV29-1 and TRBJ2-3; D not certain. The CDR3 covers 10 residues. Germline CDR1 SQVTM, CDR2 ANQGSEA. Written as DNA, the CDR3 is TGCAGCGTTGCGCTTAATACGCAGTATTTC. Its protein is CSVALNTQYF.